These 7 T cell receptor beta chains were sequenced from one sample in a study of T-cell reconstitution after alpha-beta-depleted transplantation in children. TCRbeta library preparation incorporated unique molecular identifiers. TCRdb re-called the PCR reads with MiXCR, one entry per CDR3 protein. The sample shows about 350,000 distinct CDR3 sequences, about a sixth of them seen only once. This specimen was PBMCs, mostly from graft donor cells, taken 360 days after TCRalphabeta/CD19-depleted stem cell transplant. These TCRs come from a male patient aged 2-15 years who had a stem cell transplant for acute lymphoblastic leukemia, so the T cells may come from the graft donor.

At least ten counts were recorded for this clonotype. The V call is TRBV11-1, the J call TRBJ2-7, with 9 bases fitting TRBD2. Germline-derived CDR1 and CDR2 are SGHAT and FQDESV (reference sequence). V lost 3 bases, J lost 0 bases, and 12 bases stayed unmatched. There are 18 residues in the CDR3. The CDR3 nucleotides are TGTGCCAGCAGCTTCCAAACACATAGCGGGAGCCCCTCCTACGAGCAGTACTTC. Residues: CASSFQTHSGSPSYEQYF.

The chain couples TRBV28 to TRBJ2-1, with D possibly called TRBD1 or TRBD2 (6 bases each). Germline V lookup: CDR1 MDHEN, CDR2 SYDVKM. The V end lost 3 bases, the J end lost 5 bases, and 20 bases lay between the germline ends. This CDR3 region has 17 residues. The CDR3 nucleotides read TGTGCCAGCAGTTTCCGGGGGTGGGGGCGGATTCACAATGAGCAGTTCTTC. The encoded protein is CASSFRGWGRIHNEQFF.

The J gene is TRBJ2-2, the V gene TRBV4-2; tentative D call: TRBD1 (6 bases). Per the germline V gene, CDR1 is LGHNA and CDR2 is YNFKEQ. The CDR3 is 15 residues long. V lost 3 bases, J lost 4 bases, and 12 bases lay in between. The CDR3 sequence is CASSHLTGPTGELFF. CDR3 in DNA: TGTGCCAGCAGCCACCTGACAGGACCCACCGGGGAGCTGTTTTTT.

The rearrangement links TRBV5-1 to TRBJ2-5, with D possibly being TRBD2 (6 bases). The CDR3 covers 16 residues. Trimming removed 1 base from V and 5 bases from J, with 18 bases in between. Germline V gene sequence: CDR1 SGHRS, CDR2 YFSETQ. The CDR3 sequence is CASSLRILTSWETQYF. The CDR3 bases are TGCGCCAGCAGCTTGCGGATCCTAACTAGCTGGGAGACCCAGTACTTC. The complete variable domain, with remaining parts taken from reference TRBV5-1 and TRBJ2-5, reads KAGVTQTPRYLIKTRGQQVTLSCSPISGHRSVSWYQQTPGQGLQFLFEYFSETQRNKGNFPGRFSGRQFSNSRSEMNVSTLELGDSALYLCASSLRILTSWETQYFGPGTRLLVL.

The rearrangement uses TRBV7-9 and TRBJ2-5, with unresolved D. From germline, CDR1 is SEHNR and CDR2 FQNEAQ (reference sequence). V lost 1 base and J lost 0, with 9 bases in between. The CDR3 sequence is 15 residues long. In DNA, the CDR3 is TGTGCCAGCAGCTTAGTAGGGTACTACCAAGAGACCCAGTACTTC. It yields the protein CASSLVGYYQETQYF.

This clonotype was recorded at least ten times. The V call is TRBV5-1, the J call TRBJ2-1; 9 bases align to TRBD2. The length of the CDR3 is 14 residues. Germline assignment: CDR1 SGHRS and CDR2 YFSETQ. V lost 3 bases, J lost 4 bases, and 2 bases stayed unmatched. CDR3 in DNA: TGCGCCAGCAGCTATACTAGCGGGTACAATGAGCAGTTCTTC. Its translation is CASSYTSGYNEQFF.

This clonotype was seen ten or more times. The V call is TRBV29-1, the J call TRBJ2-7, with D possibly being TRBD1 (6 bases). The CDR3 loop spans 12 amino acids. V was shortened by 3 bases and J by 2 bases, with 8 bases between the two germline ends. CDR1 SQVTM and CDR2 ANQGSEA come from the germline V gene. This CDR3 reads CSVETGPYEQYF. Here the CDR3 DNA reads TGCAGCGTTGAGACAGGCCCCTACGAGCAGTACTTC.